Listed here are 26 T cell receptor beta chains from one sample, sequenced in a study of OX40 agonist ivuxolimab in advanced cancers. The table came from immunoSEQ multiplex PCR; TCRdb's copy has only in-frame clones and leaves some out. The profile shows tens of thousands of clones, approximately 89% of them singletons. This sample comprised CD4+ or CD8+ T cells sorted from blood, obtained in a trial of the OX40 agonist ivuxolimab. The receptors were sampled from an adult with an advanced solid tumor such as melanoma, head and neck, liver or kidney cancer.

This clone was seen just once. This chain connects TRBV6-1 to TRBJ1-1; no clear D gene. Looked up from germline, CDR1 is MNHNS and CDR2 is SASEGT. Between the trimmed V and J ends, which lost 0 bases and 8 bases, there was a span of 10 bases. The CDR3 has 13 residues. CDR3 protein: CASSEAQGREAFF. CDR3 DNA sequence: TGTGCCAGCAGTGAAGCGCAAGGCCGGGAAGCTTTCTTT.

This chain connects TRBV7-8 to TRBJ2-5; 13 bases are shared with TRBD2. V shed 7 bases and J 3 bases; nucleotides not matched to a gene: 2. CDR1 is SGHVS and CDR2 is FQNEAQ in the germline V gene. The CDR3 loop spans 14 amino acids. The CDR3 sequence: CASKTSGGEETQYF. For the CDR3, the DNA is TGTGCCAGCAAAACTAGCGGGGGGGAAGAGACCCAGTACTTC.

This clone was seen a few times. The V call is TRBV4-1, the J call TRBJ1-6; D unclear. V was pared by 4 bases and J by 4 bases, with 17 bases between. The CDR3 loop spans 17 amino acids. Germline V lookup: CDR1 MGHRA, CDR2 YSYEKL. The CDR3 DNA reads TGCGCCAGCAGCCTAATTAACAGCGGCCTTTATAATTCACCCCTCCACTTT. Encoded protein: CASSLINSGLYNSPLHF.

V is TRBV10-3 and J is TRBJ2-3; D unclear. Germline V gene sequence: CDR1 ENHRY, CDR2 SYGVKD. V lost 8 bases and J lost 2, with 8 bases in between. The CDR3 consists of 12 residues. CDR3 sequence (DNA): TGTGCCATCGGGTCGTCCACAGATACGCAGTATTTT. Translated: CAIGSSTDTQYF.

V usage is TRBV29-1 and J usage is TRBJ2-5; a possible D gene is TRBD1 (6 bases). The germline CDR1 and CDR2 sequences are SQVTM and ANQGSEA. The CDR3 is 12 amino acids. Deletions cut 3 bases from V and 4 bases from J, with 9 bases between. The CDR3 here is CSVDGGRETQYF. CDR3 nucleotide sequence: TGCAGCGTTGATGGGGGCCGAGAGACCCAGTACTTC.

The chain carries TRBV6-6 and TRBJ1-2; D is perhaps TRBD1 (6 bases). There are 13 residues in the CDR3. Germline V gene lookup returns CDR1 MNHNY and CDR2 SVGAGI (reference sequence). Trimming shortened V by 5 bases and J by 2 bases, and 9 bases separated the two germline ends. CDR3 sequence (DNA): TGTGCCAGCAGTCGGACAGACAACTATGGCTACACCTTC. It encodes CASSRTDNYGYTF.

The chain is built from TRBV7-9 and TRBJ1-1; no clear D gene. V lost 1 base and J 0 bases, leaving 6 bases between the germline ends. This CDR3 is built from 14 residues. Germline CDR1 SEHNR, CDR2 FQNEAQ (reference sequence). The CDR3 DNA reads as TGTGCCAGCAGCTTAGGCAGCCTGAACACTGAAGCTTTCTTT. Translating it yields CASSLGSLNTEAFF. The complete variable domain, with remaining parts taken from reference TRBV7-9 and TRBJ1-1, reads DTGVSQNPRHKITKRGQNVTFRCDPISEHNRLYWYRQTLGQGPEFLTYFQNEAQLEKSRLLSDRFSAERPKGSFSTLEIQRTEQGDSAMYLCASSLGSLNTEAFFGQGTRLTVV.

J is TRBJ2-5 and V is TRBV5-1; TRBD2 might be the D (7 bases). Germline values: CDR1 SGHRS, CDR2 YFSETQ. The CDR3 has 15 residues. V was clipped by 3 bases and J by 5 bases, with 17 bases between them. CDR3 bases: TGCGCCAGCAGCTGGACTGCGGGGGCGGATGAGACCCAGTACTTC. Its translation is CASSWTAGADETQYF.

The chain combines TRBV5-4 with TRBJ1-3; tentatively, D is TRBD1 (6 bases). This CDR3 contains 17 residues. V gave up 5 bases and J gave up 0 bases, with 18 bases separating them. Germline assignment: CDR1 SGHNT and CDR2 YYREEE (reference sequence). The CDR3 DNA sequence: TGTGCCAGCAGTACTAGACAGGCCCCCAGCTCTGGAAACACCATATATTTT. Translation: CASSTRQAPSSGNTIYF.

This chain joins TRBV5-4 and TRBJ1-6, with 7 bases matching TRBD1. CDR1 is SGHNT and CDR2 is YYREEE in the germline V gene (reference sequence). The CDR3 extends over 16 amino acids. V lost 3 bases and J lost 6; bases outside the gene matches: 9. CDR3: CASSSASDRTNSPLHF. As DNA, the CDR3 is TGTGCCAGCAGCTCAGCCTCGGACAGGACTAATTCACCCCTCCACTTT. Full variable domain (remainder filled in from reference TRBV5-4 and TRBJ1-6): ETGVTQSPTHLIKTRGQQVTLRCSSQSGHNTVSWYQQALGQGPQFIFQYYREEENGRGNFPPRFSGLQFPNYSSELNVNALELDDSALYLCASSSASDRTNSPLHFGNGTRLTVT.

The chain carries TRBV13 and TRBJ1-2; 7 nucleotides agree with TRBD1. Germline loops: CDR1 PRHDT, CDR2 FYEKMQ (reference sequence). The V gene end was trimmed by 6 bases and the J gene end by 3 bases; junction bases not matched to a gene: 4. The length of the CDR3 is 13 residues. DNA of the CDR3: TGTGCCAGCAGACAGGGGCACGACTATGGCTACACCTTC. Its protein product is CASRQGHDYGYTF.

The chain uses TRBV27 and TRBJ1-3, with 8 bases matching TRBD1. V dropped 6 bases and J dropped 0; count of bases not matched to a gene: 4. CDR1 and CDR2 from the germline V gene are MNHEY and SMNVEV (reference sequence). The CDR3 is made up of 15 amino acids. CDR3 sequence: CASRRQGLSGNTIYF. The CDR3 bases are TGTGCCAGCAGGAGACAGGGGCTCTCTGGAAACACCATATATTTT.

The chain carries TRBV6-4 and TRBJ1-5; no definite D call. V lost 7 bases and J lost 3, with 10 bases in between. This CDR3 comprises 13 residues. Per germline, CDR1 MRHNA and CDR2 SNTAGT. The chain's CDR3 is CASTLRDNQPQHF. CDR3 in DNA: TGTGCCAGCACGCTGAGGGACAATCAGCCCCAGCATTTT.

The rearrangement links TRBV7-6 to TRBJ2-7; 10 bases are shared with TRBD1. Germline assignment: CDR1 SGHVS and CDR2 FNYEAQ. V lost 5 bases to trimming and J lost 2 bases; unmatched junction nucleotides: 3. The CDR3 sequence is 14 residues long. Here the CDR3 reads CASSPGTGAYEQYF. In DNA form, the CDR3 reads TGTGCCAGCAGCCCCGGGACAGGGGCCTACGAGCAGTACTTC.

This clone was found a few times. The rearrangement joins TRBV6-6 to TRBJ1-1; D is unresolved. This CDR3 is built from 14 residues. Trimming pared 7 bases from V and 2 bases from J, leaving 14 bases between. Germline loops: CDR1 MNHNY, CDR2 SVGAGI (reference sequence). CDR3 residues: CASTLPTANTEAFF. CDR3 nucleotides: TGTGCCAGCACCCTCCCTACAGCAAACACTGAAGCTTTCTTT.

The V gene is TRBV10-3, the J gene TRBJ1-2; weak D call: TRBD1 (6 bases). CDR3 length: 18 residues. Germline values: CDR1 ENHRY, CDR2 SYGVKD. V was shortened by 3 bases and J by 2 bases, with 22 bases between the two germline ends. In nucleotides, the CDR3 is TGTGCCATCAGTGACTCGCGGGGGCTGGGGGCGCTGAACTATGGCTACACCTTC. Translating gives CAISDSRGLGALNYGYTF.

This chain links TRBV28 with TRBJ1-5, with D hard to call. The ends were cut back, 2 bases at V and 6 bases at J, with 5 bases in the middle. Per germline, CDR1 MDHEN and CDR2 SYDVKM. The CDR3 is 12 amino acids. Here the CDR3 reads CASSLETQPQHF. The CDR3 DNA sequence: TGTGCCAGCAGTTTAGAAACTCAGCCCCAGCATTTT.

The J gene is TRBJ2-3, the V gene TRBV30; TRBD2 might be the D (6 bases). Trimming pared 0 bases from V and 2 bases from J, leaving 21 bases between. The CDR3 spans 18 residues. Germline values: CDR1 GTSNPN, CDR2 SVGIG (reference sequence). The CDR3 region has the DNA TGTGCCTGGAGTGTGTGGGCGGGCGGGGCCTTTGACACAGATACGCAGTATTTT. Its translation is CAWSVWAGGAFDTDTQYF.

This CDR3 reads CASSRGLRNSPLHF. Written as DNA, the CDR3 is TGTGCCAGCAGTAGGGGGCTAAGGAATTCACCCCTCCACTTT. This chain joins TRBV6-5 and TRBJ1-6; 7 bases agree with TRBD1. The CDR3 runs 14 residues. V shed 5 bases, J shed 7 bases, and the junction held 5 bases outside the gene matches. Looked up from germline, CDR1 is MNHEY and CDR2 is SVGAGI.

This clone came up once. The chain carries TRBV2 and TRBJ1-1; D unresolved. The V end was cut by 1 base, the J end by 8 bases, with 8 bases between. The CDR3 contains 12 residues. Germline V gene sequence: CDR1 SNHLY, CDR2 FYNNEI. The CDR3, as DNA: TGTGCCAGCAGTGAAGTACAACCAGAAGCTTTCTTT. It translates to CASSEVQPEAFF.

The table lists this clone with a count of one. J is TRBJ2-5 and V is TRBV18, with 7 nucleotides matching TRBD1. V lost 1 base, J lost 2 bases, and 4 bases stayed unmatched. The CDR3 covers 15 residues. The V gene's germline CDR1 is KGHSH and CDR2 LQKENI. The CDR3 DNA reads TGTGCCAGCTCACCACAGGGGGCGAAACAAGAGACCCAGTACTTC. Its translation is CASSPQGAKQETQYF.

V and J are TRBV6-1 and TRBJ2-2, with unresolved D. CDR1 is MNHNS and CDR2 is SASEGT in the germline V gene. This CDR3 has 16 amino acids. V lost 4 bases to trimming and J lost 4 bases, with 16 bases between them. The CDR3 DNA reads as TGTGCCAGCAGTGGACCGACCAGAGGTGGCACCGGGGAGCTGTTTTTT. Its protein is CASSGPTRGGTGELFF.

The chain employs TRBV9 and TRBJ2-3; D may correspond to TRBD1 or TRBD2 (5 bases each). The germline V gene has CDR1 SGDLS and CDR2 YYNGEE. The CDR3 contains 15 residues. The V end lost 0 bases, the J end lost 3 bases, and 11 bases lay between the germline ends. This chain's CDR3 is CASSVGGRGTDTQYF. The CDR3 coding sequence is TGTGCCAGCAGCGTAGGGGGCAGAGGGACAGATACGCAGTATTTT.

The J gene is TRBJ1-6, the V gene TRBV25-1, with 11 bases lining up with TRBD1. The CDR3 consists of 18 residues. CDR1 and CDR2 from the germline V gene are MGHDK and SYGVNS. With V trimmed by 2 bases and J by 0 bases, 3 bases remained unmatched. CDR3 amino acids: CASSEGTGGNSYNSPLHF. The CDR3 DNA reads TGTGCCAGCAGTGAAGGGACAGGGGGGAACTCCTATAATTCACCCCTCCACTTT.

The DNA of the CDR3 is TGTGCTACCGCGCGGGACAGGGGGCATCAGGAGACCCAGTACTTC. Translation gives CATARDRGHQETQYF. The chain links TRBV2 to TRBJ2-5; 12 bases agree with TRBD1. The V gene's germline CDR1 is SNHLY and CDR2 FYNNEI. The CDR3 is made up of 15 amino acids.

The chain links TRBV19 to TRBJ1-2; TRBD1 is a possible D gene (5 bases). This CDR3 is 14 amino acids long. Germline CDR1 and CDR2: LNHDA and SQIVND (reference sequence). Deletions cut 7 bases from V and 3 bases from J, with 15 bases between. CDR3 loop: CASTPGREDYGYTF. In DNA form, the CDR3 reads TGTGCCAGTACCCCCGGCAGGGAGGACTATGGCTACACCTTC. The full variable domain, in which reference TRBV19 and TRBJ1-2 provide the parts outside the CDR3, is DGGITQSPKYLFRKEGQNVTLSCEQNLNHDAMYWYRQDPGQGLRLIYYSQIVNDFQKGDIAEGYSVSREKKESFPLTVTSAQKNPTAFYLCASTPGREDYGYTFGSGTRLTVV.